These 29 T cell receptor beta chains share one sample of origin, sequenced in a study of sequential checkpoint blockade in melanoma. Clones were read by immunoSEQ multiplex PCR, and TCRdb kept only the in-frame ones, dropping some. Seen here are roughly 31,000 clones, 75% to 90% observed once, and the top ten hold roughly 23%. Treatment described: randomized to nivolumab then ipilimumab (arm A) or the reverse (arm B). Sequenced here: CD8+ T cells sorted from blood (inferred from file names), sampled from a patient given nivolumab and ipilimumab in sequence. These receptor sequences come from a human donor with melanoma.

The chain uses TRBV27 and TRBJ2-7; possibly TRBD1 for D (5 bases). This CDR3 spans 13 amino acids. Per germline, CDR1 MNHEY and CDR2 SMNVEV (reference sequence). V lost 4 bases and J 5 bases, leaving 12 bases between the germline ends. The CDR3 DNA reads TGTGCCAGCAGTTCCGCCAGGGCCCACGAGCAGTACTTC. Translated: CASSSARAHEQYF.

V gene TRBV4-3 combines with J gene TRBJ2-3; D may be TRBD1 (5 bases). CDR1 is LGHNA and CDR2 is YSLEER in the germline V gene. This CDR3 is built from 15 residues. V gave up 0 bases and J gave up 3 bases, with 10 bases separating them. The CDR3 DNA follows: TGCGCCAGCAGCCAAGATGGTACAGGAACAGATACGCAGTATTTT. It translates to CASSQDGTGTDTQYF.

The J gene is TRBJ2-2, the V gene TRBV2; TRBD1 matches at 9 bases. The germline gives CDR1 SNHLY, CDR2 FYNNEI. CDR3 length: 15 amino acids. V trimming: 4 bases; J trimming: 5 bases; junction bases outside the gene matches: 5. For the CDR3, the DNA is TGTGCCAGCAGTGGTGGGACAGGGTTAACCGGGGAGCTGTTTTTT. Translating it yields CASSGGTGLTGELFF.

This rearrangement joins TRBV27 to TRBJ2-7; 11 bases map to TRBD1. Germline V gives CDR1 MNHEY, CDR2 SMNVEV (reference sequence). V dropped 5 bases and J dropped 6; count of bases not matched to a gene: 6. The CDR3 extends over 14 amino acids. The CDR3: CASSPGTGGAEQYF. The CDR3 DNA reads TGTGCCAGCAGTCCGGGGACAGGGGGTGCCGAGCAGTACTTC.

V usage is TRBV13 and J usage is TRBJ2-3; 9 bases agree with TRBD2. The CDR3 consists of 15 residues. The V segment lost 5 bases and the J segment 1 base; nucleotides outside the gene matches: 4. Germline-derived CDR1 and CDR2 are PRHDT and FYEKMQ (reference sequence). The CDR3 nucleotides are TGTGCCAGCAGCAACAGCGGGGGGCGCACAGATACGCAGTATTTT. It translates to CASSNSGGRTDTQYF.

DNA of the CDR3: TGTGCCAGCAGCCTCCTTGAAGCTTTCTTT. Protein: CASSLLEAFF. This chain joins TRBV7-9 and TRBJ1-1; the D is unclear. V lost 5 bases and J lost 7, with 5 bases in between. The germline CDR1 and CDR2 sequences are SEHNR and FQNEAQ (reference sequence). The CDR3 extends over 10 amino acids.

This chain links TRBV28 with TRBJ1-5; 7 nucleotides match TRBD1. V was pared by 5 bases and J by 6 bases, with 10 bases of the junction left unmatched. CDR3 size: 15 residues. CDR1 is MDHEN and CDR2 is SYDVKM in the germline V gene. The chain's CDR3 is CASSPYRGGGQPQHF. Here the CDR3 DNA reads TGTGCCAGCAGTCCTTACAGGGGCGGAGGTCAGCCCCAGCATTTT.

The chain is built from TRBV4-1 and TRBJ2-1; no clear D. This CDR3 spans 14 amino acids. CDR1 is MGHRA and CDR2 is YSYEKL in the germline V gene. V gave up 0 bases and J gave up 4 bases, with 7 bases separating them. The CDR3 protein is CASSQEPRYNEQFF. CDR3 DNA: TGCGCCAGCAGCCAAGAGCCACGGTACAATGAGCAGTTCTTC.

The rearrangement links TRBV16 to TRBJ2-7; the match to TRBD1 covers 8 bases. This CDR3 comprises 14 residues. Germline V gene sequence: CDR1 KGHSY, CDR2 FQNENV. V lost 5 bases and J lost 0; bases outside the gene matches: 3. The CDR3 loop is CASSITGGSYEQYF. CDR3 DNA sequence: TGTGCCAGCAGCATAACAGGGGGCTCCTACGAGCAGTACTTC.

This clone was recorded only once. This rearrangement joins TRBV29-1 to TRBJ2-3, with D maybe TRBD2 (8 bases). This CDR3 has 15 residues. CDR1 SQVTM and CDR2 ANQGSEA come from the germline V gene. Trimming took 5 bases from V and 5 from J, leaving 20 bases between them. CDR3 sequence reads: CSVRGGRGPEDTQYF. In DNA, the CDR3 is TGCAGCGTTCGGGGGGGAAGGGGGCCTGAAGATACGCAGTATTTT.

The rearrangement uses TRBV7-2 and TRBJ2-7, with a weak D call TRBD1 (5 bases). Trimming cost V 5 bases and J 5 bases, with 13 bases left between them. CDR1 is SGHTA, CDR2 FQGNSA, per germline. The CDR3 is 13 residues long. In DNA, the CDR3 is TGTGCCAGCAGCCCGTATAAGGGGAACGAGCAGTACTTC. Amino acid sequence: CASSPYKGNEQYF.

V is TRBV27 and J is TRBJ1-2, with a possible D match to TRBD1 (5 bases). The CDR3 length is 11 residues. Deletions cut 9 bases from V and 6 bases from J, with 11 bases between. Per the germline V gene, CDR1 is MNHEY and CDR2 is SMNVEV (reference sequence). CDR3 in amino acids: CASYSGDGYTF. For the CDR3, the DNA is TGTGCCAGTTATTCGGGGGATGGCTACACCTTC.

The genes are TRBV25-1 and TRBJ2-5; possible D gene TRBD2, 7 bases. The length of the CDR3 is 15 residues. Trimming left V 3 bases short and J 5 bases short, with 16 bases between. In germline, CDR1 is MGHDK, CDR2 SYGVNS. This CDR3 reads CASSDGGGAPETQYF. The CDR3 DNA follows: TGTGCCAGCAGTGACGGCGGGGGCGCCCCGGAGACCCAGTACTTC.

The chain recombines TRBV5-4 with TRBJ2-7, with a weak D call TRBD2 (7 bases). Germline V gene sequence: CDR1 SGHNT, CDR2 YYREEE (reference sequence). V was cut by 4 bases and J by 3 bases, with 14 bases left in between. This CDR3 region has 14 residues. The CDR3 spells CASSLLGGRYEQYF. In nucleotides, the CDR3 is TGTGCCAGCAGCCTCCTGGGGGGGCGCTACGAGCAGTACTTC.

The chain employs TRBV9 and TRBJ2-3; 12 positions agree with TRBD2. The CDR3 spans 15 residues. From germline, CDR1 is SGDLS and CDR2 YYNGEE. Trimming cost V 3 bases and J 4 bases; bases outside gene matches: 3. In nucleotides, the CDR3 is TGTGCCAGCAGCGCCGGACTAGCGGGGTCAGATACGCAGTATTTT. The encoded protein is CASSAGLAGSDTQYF.

This chain links TRBV10-3 with TRBJ2-3, with D possibly TRBD2 on 6 matching bases. Trimming left V 2 bases short and J 2 bases short, with 11 bases between. Germline V gene sequence: CDR1 ENHRY, CDR2 SYGVKD. The CDR3 contains 15 residues. The CDR3 coding sequence is TGTGCCATCAGTGAGATCGGGGGTGACACAGATACGCAGTATTTT. The encoded protein is CAISEIGGDTDTQYF.

The chain is built from TRBV7-2 and TRBJ2-2; 13 nucleotides match TRBD2. The CDR3 has 16 amino acids. The germline gives CDR1 SGHTA, CDR2 FQGNSA. The ends lost 4 bases at V and 6 bases at J; junction bases unmatched: 5. CDR3 residues: CASSWGLAGNPGELFF. The DNA for the CDR3 is TGTGCCAGCAGCTGGGGACTAGCGGGGAATCCCGGGGAGCTGTTTTTT.

This sequence joins TRBV5-6 and TRBJ2-7; 9 bases map to TRBD1. This CDR3 contains 12 residues. V was clipped by 4 bases and J by 6 bases; unmatched bases: 2. CDR1 and CDR2 (germline): SGHDT, YYEEEE. The CDR3 sequence: CASSGDRAEQYF. In nucleotides, the CDR3 is TGTGCCAGCAGCGGGGACAGGGCCGAGCAGTACTTC.

This clone was counted only a few times. The V call is TRBV4-1, the J call TRBJ2-5; TRBD2 matches 9 bases. This CDR3 spans 15 amino acids. Germline V gene lookup returns CDR1 MGHRA and CDR2 YSYEKL. V gave up 1 base and J gave up 3 bases; unmatched junction bases: 3. CDR3: CASSQGTSVKETQYF. The CDR3 bases are TGCGCCAGCAGCCAAGGGACTAGCGTAAAAGAGACCCAGTACTTC.

The CDR3 loop is CATSRVRATYEQYF. The CDR3 DNA reads TGTGCCACCAGCAGAGTGAGGGCAACCTACGAGCAGTACTTC. The chain is built from TRBV15 and TRBJ2-7, with TRBD2 as a possible D gene (5 bases). Between the trimmed V and J ends, which lost 1 base and 2 bases, there was a span of 9 bases. This CDR3 region has 14 residues. CDR1 and CDR2 from the germline V gene are LNHNV and YYDKDF (reference sequence).

This clone was seen a few times. The CDR3 DNA reads as TGTGCCAGCAGCGTGGAGGACGGAGGCTACACCTTC. This codes for CASSVEDGGYTF. V is TRBV9 and J is TRBJ1-2; the D is unclear. Trimming left V 2 bases short and J 8 bases short, with 10 bases between. In germline, CDR1 is SGDLS, CDR2 YYNGEE. The CDR3 extends over 12 amino acids.

This chain joins TRBV11-2 and TRBJ2-1; a possible D gene is TRBD2 (6 bases). Germline V gene lookup returns CDR1 SGHAT and CDR2 FQNNGV. Trimming shortened V by 1 base and J by 12 bases, and 10 bases separated the two germline ends. The length of the CDR3 is 12 residues. As DNA, the CDR3 is TGTGCCAGCAGCTTAGGGGGGGTCTCGCAGTTCTTC. Encoded protein: CASSLGGVSQFF.

The chain links TRBV4-1 to TRBJ2-7, with D unresolved. The CDR3 runs 13 residues. The V gene's germline CDR1 is MGHRA and CDR2 YSYEKL. The V gene lost 0 bases and the J gene lost 3 bases, with 6 bases spanning the gap. CDR3 amino acids: CASSQDGFYEQYF. CDR3 DNA: TGCGCCAGCAGCCAAGACGGTTTCTACGAGCAGTACTTC.

The rearrangement links TRBV28 to TRBJ2-1; TRBD2 matches at 7 bases. This CDR3 comprises 17 residues. The germline gives CDR1 MDHEN, CDR2 SYDVKM. V dropped 7 bases and J dropped 5; count of bases not matched to a gene: 17. The CDR3 loop reads CASKIVGRGGINNEQFF. The CDR3 DNA sequence: TGTGCCAGCAAAATAGTGGGCCGCGGGGGAATCAACAATGAGCAGTTCTTC.

The J gene is TRBJ2-7, the V gene TRBV5-6; a possible D gene is TRBD1 (5 bases). CDR1 is SGHDT and CDR2 is YYEEEE in the germline V gene. V was pared by 2 bases and J by 5 bases, with 14 bases between. The CDR3 runs 14 residues. CDR3 sequence: CASSFSLRVHEQYF. In DNA, the CDR3 is TGTGCCAGCAGCTTTTCGCTCAGGGTCCACGAGCAGTACTTC.

This chain joins TRBV25-1 and TRBJ1-1; D is undetermined. Germline V gene data show CDR1 as MGHDK and CDR2 as SYGVNS. V lost 1 base, J lost 4 bases, and 7 bases lay in between. There are 13 residues in the CDR3. CDR3 coding DNA: TGTGCCAGCAGTGAATTGGGAGGCACTGAAGCTTTCTTT. Protein sequence: CASSELGGTEAFF.

The chain links TRBV28 to TRBJ2-7, with a tentative D call TRBD1 (6 bases). V was clipped by 2 bases and J by 4 bases, with 15 bases between them. Per the germline V gene, CDR1 is MDHEN and CDR2 is SYDVKM. The CDR3 extends over 15 amino acids. The CDR3 nucleotides read TGTGCCAGCAGTTTACAGGGGCGCAGGGGATACGAGCAGTACTTC. This sequence encodes CASSLQGRRGYEQYF.

This clone was picked up a small number of times. The gene calls are TRBV28 and TRBJ1-5; D is unclear. This CDR3 contains 14 residues. Germline CDR1 reads MDHEN; CDR2 reads SYDVKM. The V and J ends lost 3 bases and 0 bases respectively, with 6 bases between them. CDR3 residues: CASSLVYSNQPQHF. The DNA for the CDR3 is TGTGCCAGCAGTTTGGTCTATAGCAATCAGCCCCAGCATTTT.

The chain carries TRBV7-9 and TRBJ2-7; 9 bases map to TRBD1. Germline lookup yields CDR1 SEHNR and CDR2 FQNEAQ (reference sequence). The CDR3 covers 14 residues. V shed 5 bases, J shed 6 bases, and the junction held 8 bases outside the gene matches. CDR3 protein: CASSETGGSIEQYF. DNA for the CDR3: TGTGCCAGCAGCGAGACAGGGGGGTCGATCGAGCAGTACTTC.